The clone carrying this TCR beta chain is called medium-sized based on its frequency. The antigen is unknown. These data come from a study of CXCR3-negative and CXCR3-positive naive CD8 T cells. Study results and limitations: Memory cells showed distinct TRBV-TRBJ patterns, while the two naive subsets matched. Similarly elevated diversity marked both naive subsets, with memory CD8+ cells showing far lower diversity. Naive cells positive for CXCR3 carried more hydrophobic TRB CDR3s than CXCR3-negative ones.

CDR1 and CDR2 (germline): SGHAT, FQNNGV. This CDR3 spans 15 amino acids. With UMI labels, 5' RACE was used to prepare the TRB cDNA libraries. TCRdb re-called the 5' RACE reads and catalogs CDR3 proteins one per entry, DNA excluded. This sample contains approximately 10,000 distinct CDR3 sequences. This sequence originates from a human donor in good health. Some clones in this sample may be carry-over from other donors' samples. This chain links TRBV11-2 with TRBJ1-2; lacking DNA, the TRBD1 call made by TCRdb goes unchecked. Material for sequencing was naive CXCR3- CD8+ T cells from blood. Described subset: CD45RO-CCR7+CD27+CD95- naive CD8+ T cells lacking CXCR3 (TNR3-). CDR3 protein: CASSSAPPGAYGYTF. The entire variable domain, with the rest obtained from reference TRBV11-2 and TRBJ1-2, is as follows: EAGVAQSPRYKIIEKRQSVAFWCNPISGHATLYWYQQILGQGPKLLIQFQNNGVVDDSQLPKDRFSAERLKGVDSTLKIQPAKLEDSAVYLCASSSAPPGAYGYTFGSGTRLTVV.